The text below deals with one TCR beta chain. The antigen remains unidentified. The data originate from a study of T cells in localized non-small cell lung cancer. General study findings and limits: Owing to sequencing of a solitary tumor region, heterogeneity cannot be discounted. Paired adjacent lung recovered a median around 60 of the top 100 tumor clones. Measurement of T cell clonality placed uninvolved adjacent lung highest, above the level in tumor.

Measured with immunoSEQ multiplex PCR; TCRdb has only the in-frame clones, and not every one. Of about 12,000 clones listed, 85% are singletons. The length of the CDR3 is 14 residues. V lost 0 bases to trimming and J lost 7 bases, with 13 bases between them. Germline values: CDR1 GTSNPN, CDR2 SVGIG (reference sequence). The sequence was obtained from a male donor at least 60 years old with stage I lung adenocarcinoma. The sample in question was peripheral blood, obtained before any cancer treatment. V usage is TRBV30 and J usage is TRBJ1-5; D gene unclear. The CDR3: CAWSVDGGGQPQHF. The CDR3 nucleotides are TGTGCCTGGAGTGTAGACGGTGGAGGGCAGCCCCAGCATTTT.